A selection of T cell receptor beta chains follows, all from one sample in a study of T-cell reconstitution after alpha-beta-depleted transplantation in children. TCRdb re-analysed the PCR reads in MiXCR, keeping a single row per CDR3 protein. Of approximately 400,000 distinct CDR3 sequences in the sample, about 11% were seen once. The sample was PBMCs from the stem cell graft donor, taken from the stem cell graft. The receptors come from a human donor who donated a stem cell graft to a child with acute myeloid leukemia. Each CDR3 is given with its conserved first and last residue. The D gene is left open where the match is weak. For some rows the clone size is stated as once, few or many, or as a class when expanded; others skip it.

v_gene,abundance,j_gene,d_gene,CDR3aa,CDR3nt
TRBV19,few,TRBJ1-2,-,CASNPVDSTNYGYTF,TGTGCCAGTAACCCCGTCGACAGCACGAACTATGGCTACACCTTC
TRBV5-1,many,TRBJ1-1,-,CASSLALNTEAFF,TGTGCCAGCAGCTTAGCTCTCAACACTGAAGCTTTCTTT
TRBV25-1,-,TRBJ2-1,-,CASSDGGGRGQFF,TGTGCCAGCAGTGATGGCGGAGGTAGGGGGCAGTTCTTC
TRBV5-6,few,TRBJ2-1,TRBD1,CASSLPTGLGPEQFF,TGTGCCAGCAGCTTGCCGACAGGGTTAGGCCCTGAGCAGTTCTTC
TRBV7-9,-,TRBJ1-1,-,CASSLAGGEAFF,TGTGCCAGCAGCTTAGCGGGAGGGGAAGCTTTCTTT
TRBV20-1,-,TRBJ1-1,-,CSALRRGSLEAFF,TGCAGTGCGCTAAGGAGGGGGAGCCTTGAAGCTTTCTTT
TRBV5-1,-,TRBJ2-7,TRBD2,CASSPLAGTPYEQYF,TGCGCCAGCAGCCCACTAGCGGGGACCCCCTACGAGCAGTACTTC
TRBV6-6,-,TRBJ2-3,-,CASSPRPDALQYF,TGTGCCAGCAGCCCACGACCGGACGCCCTTCAGTATTTT
TRBV7-6,few,TRBJ2-4,TRBD1,CASSRGQGFVAKNIQYF,TGTGCCAGCAGCCGGGGACAGGGATTTGTAGCCAAAAACATTCAGTACTTC
TRBV5-1,-,TRBJ1-1,-,CASSLSQWDDRAFF,TGCGCCAGCAGCCTGTCCCAATGGGATGATCGGGCTTTCTTT
TRBV5-1,many,TRBJ2-3,TRBD1,CASRGRAGGPDTQYF,TGCGCCAGCAGAGGCCGGGCAGGGGGCCCAGATACGCAGTATTTT
TRBV18,few,TRBJ2-5,TRBD2,CASSPPSGGVQETQYF,TGTGCCAGCTCACCCCCTTCGGGAGGGGTCCAAGAGACCCAGTACTTC
TRBV20-1,many,TRBJ1-6,-,CSARVPGRDNSPLHF,TGCAGTGCTAGAGTCCCAGGGAGAGATAATTCACCCCTCCACTTT
TRBV24-1,many,TRBJ2-3,-,CATSGGGRTDTQYF,TGTGCCACCAGTGGAGGGGGAAGGACAGATACGCAGTATTTT
TRBV6-1,-,TRBJ1-6,TRBD1,CASSPDRGGGSPLHF,TGTGCCAGCAGTCCGGACAGGGGTGGCGGTTCACCCCTCCACTTT
TRBV28,few,TRBJ2-2,-,CASSLGAGTRTGELFF,TGTGCCAGCAGTTTAGGGGCAGGGACCCGCACCGGGGAGCTGTTTTTT